The entry below gives a single T cell receptor (beta chain) sequence along with its context. Its specificity is not known. This sample stems from a study of OX40 agonist ivuxolimab in advanced cancers. Whole-study findings and limits: Nonresponders included some who also had low normalized T-cell clonal expansion.

Patients were excluded for autoimmune disease history or systemic immunosuppression. Sequencing used immunoSEQ multiplex PCR; TCRdb keeps in-frame clones, though not all of them. This table holds some 60,000 clones, about 94% found once. CDR1 is SGHTS, CDR2 YDEGEE, per germline. Deletions cut 2 bases from V and 7 bases from J, with 16 bases between. The length of the CDR3 is 14 residues. The clonotype was recovered from an adult with an advanced solid tumor such as melanoma, head and neck, liver or kidney cancer. The chain carries TRBV5-8 and TRBJ2-7; no reliable D call. This specimen was CD4+ or CD8+ T cells sorted from blood, taken in a trial of the OX40 agonist ivuxolimab. The chain's CDR3 is CASSFSYEVWEQYF. CDR3 DNA sequence: TGTGCCAGCAGCTTTTCGTATGAAGTGTGGGAGCAGTACTTC. The variable domain in full, with the rest retrieved from reference TRBV5-8 and TRBJ2-7, is EAGVTQSPTHLIKTRGQQATLRCSPISGHTSVYWYQQALGLGLQFLLWYDEGEERNRGNFPPRFSGRQFPNYSSELNVNALELEDSALYLCASSFSYEVWEQYFGPGTRLTVT.